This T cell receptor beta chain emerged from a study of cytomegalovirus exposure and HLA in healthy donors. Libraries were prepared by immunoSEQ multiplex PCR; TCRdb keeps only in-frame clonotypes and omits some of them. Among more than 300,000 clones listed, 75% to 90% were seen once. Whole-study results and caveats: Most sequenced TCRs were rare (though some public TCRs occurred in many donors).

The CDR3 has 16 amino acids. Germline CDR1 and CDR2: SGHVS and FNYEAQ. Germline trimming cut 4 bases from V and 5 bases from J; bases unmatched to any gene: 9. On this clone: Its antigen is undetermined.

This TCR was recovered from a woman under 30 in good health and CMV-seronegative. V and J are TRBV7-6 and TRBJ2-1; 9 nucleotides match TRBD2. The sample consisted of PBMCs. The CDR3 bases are TGTGCCAGCAGCTCCCAAACAGGACTAGCGAACAATGAGCAGTTCTTC. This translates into CASSSQTGLANNEQFF.